Below are 6 T cell receptor beta chains sequenced from a single sample in a study of blood T cells in healthy people across ages. A second roughly 6 to 12 cycle PCR used barcoded and J-beta primers. TCRdb recomputed calls from the 5' RACE reads with MiXCR, one row per CDR3 protein. The sample lists around 690,000 distinct CDR3 sequences, roughly 53% occurring once. The sample was blood. The source is a man between 60 and 70 years old in good health.

The chain is built from TRBV7-8 and TRBJ2-7; 7 positions agree with TRBD2. The J call may be mistaken, given a closer DNA end match to TRBJ2-5. Germline CDR1 SGHVS, CDR2 FQNEAQ. The CDR3 spans 15 residues. In DNA form, the CDR3 reads TGTGCCAGCAGCTTAGTTAGGGGCGGGGGAGAGACCCAGTACTTC. This translates into CASSLVRGGGETQYF.

This clonotype has more than one count but fewer than ten. One base away lies a much larger clone, so this may be a sequencing read error. This chain links TRBV24-1 with TRBJ2-5; 7 bases align to TRBD2. Germline loops: CDR1 KGHDR, CDR2 SFDVKD. V lost 3 bases to trimming and J lost 11 bases; unmatched junction nucleotides: 17. This CDR3 has 16 residues. As DNA, the CDR3 is TGTGCCACCAGTGATGGCGGACGAGCGGGGAAGAATGAGCAGTACTTC. It is translated as CATSDGGRAGKNEQYF.

This clonotype was counted only a few times. The V call is TRBV10-3, the J call TRBJ1-2; D remains unclear. CDR1 is ENHRY and CDR2 is SYGVKD in the germline V gene. The CDR3 has 12 residues. Trimming left V 2 bases short and J 7 bases short, with 8 bases between. This CDR3 is CAISEGLGGYTF. The CDR3 coding sequence is TGTGCCATCAGTGAGGGGCTCGGTGGCTACACCTTC.

The chain has TRBV6-6 and TRBJ2-7, with D unresolved. The CDR3 consists of 12 residues. Trimming took off 2 bases at V and 1 base at J, with 3 bases between the two ends. Per germline, CDR1 MNHNY and CDR2 SVGAGI (reference sequence). The CDR3 sequence: CASSYASYEQYF. DNA of the CDR3: TGTGCCAGCAGTTACGCTTCCTACGAGCAGTACTTC.

V usage is TRBV14 and J usage is TRBJ2-1, with 7 bases fitting TRBD1. V trimming: 0 bases; J trimming: 6 bases; junction bases outside the gene matches: 5. Germline lookup yields CDR1 SGHDN and CDR2 FVKESK. This CDR3 comprises 15 residues. Written as DNA, the CDR3 is TGTGCCAGCAGCCAAGACAGGGGGAGCTGCAATGAGCAGTTCTTC. This encodes CASSQDRGSCNEQFF. The full variable domain, with the rest looked up from reference TRBV14 and TRBJ2-1, is EAGVTQFPSHSVIEKGQTVTLRCDPISGHDNLYWYRRVMGKEIKFLLHFVKESKQDESGMPNNRFLAERTGGTYSTLKVQPAELEDSGVYFCASSQDRGSCNEQFFGPGTRLTVL.

The chain links TRBV20-1 to TRBJ2-1, with 9 bases aligning to TRBD2. Germline CDR1 reads DFQATT; CDR2 reads SNEGSKA (reference sequence). The CDR3 totals 16 residues. The ends lost 0 bases at V and 8 bases at J; junction bases unmatched: 11. The CDR3 sequence is CSARDFRRGGLDEQFF. Written as DNA, the CDR3 is TGCAGTGCTAGAGATTTCCGGCGGGGGGGCCTCGATGAGCAGTTCTTC.